One and the same sample provided the 11 T cell receptor beta chains below, sequenced in a study of post-analysis software for immune sequencing data. Prepared TCR beta cDNA libraries contained unique molecular identifiers. TCRdb independently ran MiXCR on the PCR reads; one entry per CDR3 protein. This sample has fewer than 850,000 distinct CDR3 sequences, with less than 35% found just once. Their antigens are not known. Broader study findings: Roughly 5 TRBV segments occurring more often in patients than controls included TRBV5-6, TRBV5-1 and TRBV20-1.

Sequences were obtained from blood. These TCRs come from a girl between 10 and 17 years old with multiple sclerosis.

This sequence joins TRBV20-1 and TRBJ1-6; the match to TRBD1 covers 7 bases. CDR3 length: 14 amino acids. Germline CDR1 DFQATT, CDR2 SNEGSKA (reference sequence). J lost 8 bases, V lost 0 bases, and 4 bases had no gene match. The CDR3: CSARDSQGYSPLHF. In nucleotides, the CDR3 is TGCAGTGCTAGAGATTCACAGGGGTATTCACCCCTCCACTTT.

This clonotype was picked up a small number of times. The chain uses TRBV6-6 and TRBJ1-2; maybe TRBD1 (5 bases). V dropped 10 bases and J dropped 3 bases, with 21 bases sitting between them. The CDR3 length is 15 residues. In germline, CDR1 is MNHNY, CDR2 SVGAGI (reference sequence). DNA of the CDR3: TGTGCCACCTCCTACAGTGGAAAGGGGTACTATGGCTACACCTTC. Protein: CATSYSGKGYYGYTF.

This chain joins TRBV6-5 and TRBJ2-5, with TRBD1 matching over 7 bases. The CDR3 totals 14 residues. The germline V gene has CDR1 MNHEY and CDR2 SVGAGI. Trimming at V came to 7 bases and at J to 5 bases, leaving 10 bases not matched to a gene. Written as DNA, the CDR3 is TGTGCCAGCACCGGCGACAGGGCCGGCGAGACCCAGTACTTC. Its translation is CASTGDRAGETQYF.

This clonotype was observed a handful of times. The chain joins TRBV27 to TRBJ2-7, with D possibly being TRBD2 (7 bases). The V end was cut by 6 bases, the J end by 2 bases, with 14 bases between. This CDR3 contains 14 residues. Germline loops: CDR1 MNHEY, CDR2 SMNVEV (reference sequence). The CDR3 reads CASRIEGGTYEQYF. DNA for the CDR3: TGTGCCAGCAGGATCGAGGGGGGGACCTACGAGCAGTACTTC.

This chain links TRBV16 with TRBJ2-7; 8 nucleotides line up with TRBD1. Matching the DNA end better, TRBJ2-5 makes the J call doubtful. The CDR3 runs to 16 residues. CDR1 is KGHSY, CDR2 FQNENV, per germline. The chain's CDR3 is CASSQPDRQGQETQYF. In nucleotides, the CDR3 is TGTGCCAGCAGCCAACCGGATAGACAGGGGCAAGAGACCCAGTACTTC.

The V call is TRBV5-7, the J call TRBJ2-3, with 10 bases that match TRBD2. TRBV5-7 is placed among ORFs of uncertain function. This CDR3 is 17 amino acids long. The V and J ends lost 0 bases and 4 bases, in that order; junction bases with no gene match: 8. The DNA of the CDR3 is TGTGCCAGCAGCTTGGCCCAAACAGCGGGGGGGCCAGATACGCAGTATTTT. Translated, it gives CASSLAQTAGGPDTQYF.

The rearrangement uses TRBV24-1 and TRBJ2-1, with D possibly matching TRBD2 (5 bases). The germline V gene encodes CDR1 KGHDR and CDR2 SFDVKD. The CDR3 has 15 amino acids. Between the trimmed V and J ends, which lost 5 bases and 7 bases, there was a span of 17 bases. In DNA form, the CDR3 reads TGTGCCACCAGTGGGACTTTCCTCCCAGCGAATGAGCAGTTCTTC. Its translation is CATSGTFLPANEQFF.

The chain is built from TRBV20-1 and TRBJ2-5, with 10 bases matching TRBD2. The J call could be wrong; TRBJ2-7 is a better fit for the DNA end. CDR1 is DFQATT, CDR2 SNEGSKA, per germline (reference sequence). CDR3 length equals 18 residues. DNA for the CDR3: TGCAGTGCAGACTTGGGGGGTTGGGCTAGCGGGAGTCTATACGAGCAGTACTTC. This codes for CSADLGGWASGSLYEQYF.

This clonotype was observed a handful of times. This chain links TRBV20-1 with TRBJ2-5, with D hard to call. The DNA matches TRBJ2-7 better at its end, which makes the J call doubtful. This CDR3 spans 13 amino acids. Germline V CDR1 and CDR2: DFQATT, SNEGSKA (reference sequence). Here the CDR3 DNA reads TGCAGTGCTAGAGACCCTTATAACTACGAGCAGTACTTC. Its translation: CSARDPYNYEQYF.

This clonotype was seen more than once but under ten times. CDR3 sequence: CASSLEGTSTDTQYF. As DNA, the CDR3 is TGTGCCAGCAGTTTGGAGGGGACGAGCACAGATACGCAGTATTTT. The chain joins TRBV28 to TRBJ2-3, with TRBD2 as a possible D gene (6 bases). CDR3 size: 15 residues. Germline CDR1 reads MDHEN; CDR2 reads SYDVKM. Trimming removed 3 bases at V and 0 bases at J, with 10 bases between. The whole variable domain, filled in from reference TRBV28 and TRBJ2-3, reads DVKVTQSSRYLVKRTGEKVFLECVQDMDHENMFWYRQDPGLGLRLIYFSYDVKMKEKGDIPEGYSVSREKKERFSLILESASTNQTSMYLCASSLEGTSTDTQYFGPGTRLTVL.

This clonotype was detected only a few times. A read error may produce the germline difference seen at one junction end. The V call is TRBV27, the J call TRBJ1-4; 9 nucleotides match TRBD1. Germline lookup yields CDR1 MNHEY and CDR2 SMNVEV (reference sequence). The length of the CDR3 is 17 residues. The CDR3 region is CASSLFWTGVTNEKRFF. In nucleotides, the CDR3 is TGTGCCAGCAGTTTATTTTGGACAGGGGTAACTAATGAAAAACGGTTTTTT.